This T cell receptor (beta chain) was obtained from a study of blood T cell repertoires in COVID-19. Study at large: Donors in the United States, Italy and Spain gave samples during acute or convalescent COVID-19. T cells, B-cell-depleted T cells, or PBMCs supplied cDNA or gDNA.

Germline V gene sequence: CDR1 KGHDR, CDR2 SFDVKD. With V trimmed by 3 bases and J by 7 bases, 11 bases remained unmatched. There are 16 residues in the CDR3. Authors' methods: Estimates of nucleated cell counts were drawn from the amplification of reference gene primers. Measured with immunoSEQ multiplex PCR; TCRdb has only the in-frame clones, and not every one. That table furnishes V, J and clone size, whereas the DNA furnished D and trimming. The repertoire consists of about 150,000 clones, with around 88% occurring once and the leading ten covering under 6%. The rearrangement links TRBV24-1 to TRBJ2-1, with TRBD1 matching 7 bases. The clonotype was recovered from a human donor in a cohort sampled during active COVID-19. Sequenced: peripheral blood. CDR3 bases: TGTGCCACCAGTGATACAACGACAGGGTTGTCAAATGAGCAGTTCTTC. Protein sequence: CATSDTTTGLSNEQFF.